This T cell receptor beta chain was captured by sequencing in a study of beta chain features in type 1 diabetes. The authors took one heparinised blood draw, averaging roughly 100 mL, from each donor. The germline gives CDR1 SNHLY, CDR2 FYNNEI. The trim removed 6 bases at V and 1 base at J, leaving 11 bases unmatched. This CDR3 spans 18 amino acids. To note about this clone: What it binds is unknown.

Findings and caveats of the study: Moderate yet significant TCRB CDR3 shortening was seen in Type 1 diabetes patients in all four CD4+ subsets.

What was sequenced were expressed TCRB transcripts, since all of the isolated RNA had been reverse transcribed. Clones were sequenced by immunoSEQ multiplex PCR, and TCRdb holds only the in-frame ones, with some missing. The sample carries about 320,000 clones, 14% recorded once. Sequencing was carried out using central memory CD4+ T cells from blood. The sequence was obtained from a man aged 30-40 years in good health. The rearrangement uses TRBV2 and TRBJ2-3, with 12 bases fitting TRBD2. The chain's CDR3 is CASSETSGRVLRTDTQYF. In DNA form, the CDR3 reads TGTGCCAGCAGCGAGACTAGCGGGAGAGTACTCCGCACAGATACGCAGTATTTT.